These 17 T cell receptor beta chains came from one sample sequenced in a study of tumor-infiltrating lymphocytes in primary liver carcinoma. Germline DNA was also extracted, and blood RNA derived from unsorted whole blood. Reverse transcription of approximately 500 ng total RNA with a constant-region primer produced TCR beta cDNA. Nested multiplex PCR, run for three rounds with slightly modified ARM-PCR, yielded TCR beta libraries. Both of the initial two PCR rounds ran for roughly 10 cycles and employed TRBV1-TRBV30 forward primers alongside a C-beta reverse primer. Each CDR3 protein gets one entry after TCRdb re-called the multiplex PCR reads with MiXCR. Altogether approximately 320,000 distinct CDR3 sequences are present, roughly 60% being singletons, with the ten largest covering over 15%. The sample was peripheral blood. The receptors come from a woman aged 25-40 years with primary liver carcinoma and hepatitis B virus infection.

The V and J genes are TRBV7-9 and TRBJ1-1; D remains ambiguous. V lost 5 bases to trimming and J lost 7 bases, with 11 bases between them. The CDR3 is 12 residues long. In germline, CDR1 is SEHNR, CDR2 FQNEAQ (reference sequence). The CDR3 DNA is TGTGCCAGCAGCCTATTCCACGGTGAAGCTTTCTTT. The encoded protein is CASSLFHGEAFF.

This clonotype was seen a single time. V usage is TRBV5-1 and J usage is TRBJ2-1; 10 positions match TRBD2. The junction had 11 bases not matched to a gene; V was cut back by 9 bases and J by 8 bases. The CDR3 consists of 14 residues. The germline gives CDR1 SGHRS, CDR2 YFSETQ. CDR3 loop: CATMDPAGGDEQFF. CDR3 DNA: TGCGCCACCATGGACCCAGCGGGAGGGGATGAGCAGTTCTTC.

A word on this clonotype: This may come from a read error, since a much larger clone is one base off. This chain joins TRBV7-8 and TRBJ2-7; D is possibly TRBD2 (5 bases). Trimming shortened V by 7 bases and J by 3 bases, and 7 bases separated the two germline ends. From germline, CDR1 is SGHVS and CDR2 FQNEAQ. The CDR3 covers 11 residues. CDR3 coding DNA: TGTGCCAGCATCGACTACTACGAGCAGTACTTC. Protein sequence: CASIDYYEQYF.

Only a few counts were recorded for this clonotype. This rearrangement joins TRBV6-5 to TRBJ2-5; the match to TRBD1 covers 7 bases. V trimming: 6 bases; J trimming: 0 bases; junction bases outside the gene matches: 7. The CDR3 is 15 residues long. Germline loops: CDR1 MNHEY, CDR2 SVGAGI. This CDR3 reads CASSLTGWNQETQYF. CDR3 coding DNA: TGTGCCAGCAGCCTGACAGGGTGGAACCAAGAGACCCAGTACTTC.

The J gene is TRBJ2-1, the V gene TRBV28; 7 bases match TRBD2. After removal of 5 bases from V and 3 bases from J, the junction contained 10 bases not matched to a gene. The CDR3 is 16 amino acids. Germline CDR1 MDHEN, CDR2 SYDVKM. The CDR3 DNA reads TGTGCCAGCAGTATCCTGACTAGCAGTCTCTACAATGAGCAGTTCTTC. Translating it yields CASSILTSSLYNEQFF.

This clonotype appeared once. One end of the junction is discordant with germline, which a read error may explain. This sequence joins TRBV5-6 and TRBJ2-3, with 9 bases aligning to TRBD2. Per the germline V gene, CDR1 is SGHDT and CDR2 is YYEEEE. This CDR3 has 18 amino acids. CDR3 sequence (DNA): TGTGCCAGCAGCTTAAAATACGATCTAGCGGGGATATTTGATACGCTGTATTTT. Its translation: CASSLKYDLAGIFDTLYF.

A remark on this clonotype: A much larger clonotype is one base distant, so this may be a read error. V usage is TRBV4-1 and J usage is TRBJ1-4; 9 bases line up with TRBD1. Germline V gene data show CDR1 as MGHRA and CDR2 as YSYEKL. The V segment lost 5 bases and the J segment 7 bases; nucleotides outside the gene matches: 11. The CDR3 spans 16 residues. CDR3 in DNA: TGCGCCAGCAGCACCCGGGACAGGGAGCGCGGTGAAAAACTGTTTTTT. Residues: CASSTRDRERGEKLFF.

Remarks on this clonotype: A much larger clone differs by one base, so this may be a read error. The chain uses TRBV12-3 or TRBV12-4 and TRBJ2-7; 7 nucleotides line up with TRBD1. V was clipped by 5 bases and J by 3 bases; unmatched bases: 10. The CDR3 length is 15 residues. The DNA of the CDR3 is TGTGCCAGCAGTCCGGGACAGTTGAGCTTCTACGAGCAGTACTTC. Translating gives CASSPGQLSFYEQYF.

A word on this clonotype: The final CDR3 position lacks the conserved phenylalanine or tryptophan, pointing to a likely read error. CDR3 protein: CASSWEVSYEQYI. The CDR3 coding sequence is TGTGCCAGCAGTTGGGAAGTCTCCTACGAGCAGTACATC. The genes are TRBV6-2 or TRBV6-3 and TRBJ2-7; no clear D. Germline V lookup: CDR1 MNHEY, CDR2 SVGEGT. The CDR3 contains 13 residues. The V end lost 4 bases, the J end lost 0 bases, and 7 bases lay between the germline ends.

About this clonotype itself: A junction end diverges from the germline sequence, so it may reflect a read error. The rearrangement uses TRBV11-2 and TRBJ2-7; the D gene is possibly TRBD1 (6 bases). Germline loops: CDR1 SGHAT, CDR2 FQNNGV. CDR3 length: 14 amino acids. The CDR3 nucleotides are TGTGCCAGCACGCCGGGACACCGGGCCTACGAGCAGTATTTC. It is translated as CASTPGHRAYEQYF.

About this clonotype itself: One end of the junction is discordant with germline, which a read error may explain. The DNA for the CDR3 is TGCACCAGCAGCTCCAGATTCAGTCGGGAGACCCAGTACTTC. Its protein product is CTSSSRFSRETQYF. V usage is TRBV11-2 and J usage is TRBJ2-5; the D is unclear. CDR1 is SGHAT, CDR2 FQNNGV, per germline. This CDR3 comprises 14 residues.

The chain links TRBV10-1 to TRBJ2-1, with 8 bases lining up with TRBD2. The germline CDR1 and CDR2 sequences are WNHNN and SYGVQD (reference sequence). V gave up 9 bases and J gave up 8 bases; unmatched junction bases: 24. CDR3 length: 18 residues. DNA for the CDR3: TGCGCCAGGAATAGAGACGAGGGTCCGGGACTAGAGGGTTATGAGCAGTTCTTC. Its translation is CARNRDEGPGLEGYEQFF.

On this clonotype: One junction end disagrees with the germline gene, perhaps due to a read error. CDR3 residues: CASSTARASTQDTQCF. The CDR3 DNA follows: TGTGCCAGCAGCACCGCCAGGGCCTCTACCCAAGATACGCAGTGTTTT. The chain couples TRBV7-9 to TRBJ2-3; D possibly corresponds to TRBD1 (5 bases). Germline assignment: CDR1 SEHNR and CDR2 FQNEAQ (reference sequence). This CDR3 has 16 amino acids.

Remarks on this clonotype: One end of the junction varies from germline; a read error may be responsible. The chain is built from TRBV11-2 and TRBJ1-1; the match to TRBD1 covers 7 bases. CDR3 length: 19 amino acids. CDR1 is SGHAT and CDR2 is FQNNGV in the germline V gene. The CDR3: CASSHIRLPGQRMNTEALF. CDR3 bases: TGTGCCAGCAGCCATATACGCCTACCGGGACAGAGGATGAACACTGAAGCTCTCTTT.

This clonotype came up many times. This sequence joins TRBV6-5 and TRBJ2-1; 9 bases line up with TRBD2. J was trimmed by 0 bases and V by 10 bases; bases with no gene match: 7. The CDR3 sequence is 15 residues long. Germline V gene sequence: CDR1 MNHEY, CDR2 SVGAGI. CDR3 coding DNA: TGTGCCACCAGGACTAGCGACATCTCCTACAATGAGCAGTTCTTC. Translated, it gives CATRTSDISYNEQFF.

This clonotype was picked up many times. This rearrangement joins TRBV6-5 to TRBJ1-2; unclear D gene. V was trimmed by 10 bases and J by 4 bases, leaving 13 bases between them. CDR3 length: 12 residues. CDR1 and CDR2 (germline): MNHEY, SVGAGI. The CDR3 DNA is TGTGCCACCCGGGCCCGAAGCTATGGCTACACCTTC. Residues: CATRARSYGYTF.

This clonotype was detected only a few times. This sequence joins TRBV7-9 and TRBJ2-2, with 8 bases identical to TRBD1. V lost 9 bases, J lost 5 bases, and 8 bases stayed unmatched. Germline V lookup: CDR1 SEHNR, CDR2 FQNEAQ (reference sequence). The CDR3 consists of 14 residues. The CDR3 loop reads CARTRTGMTGELFF. The DNA of the CDR3 is TGTGCCAGGACCCGGACAGGGATGACCGGGGAGCTGTTTTTT.